This T cell receptor (beta chain) originates from a study of CD8+ T cells in alopecia areata. Study as a whole: Dosing spanned 6 to 18 months on tofacitinib, then 6 months off drug.

A word on this clone: Its specificity is unknown.

TCR sequencing used cDNA made by reverse transcription of extracted RNA. The method was immunoSEQ multiplex PCR; TCRdb's version includes in-frame clones alone and lacks a portion of them. The sample yields about 120,000 clones, 35% to 40% seen once. There are 11 residues in the CDR3. Trimming pared 0 bases from V and 3 bases from J, leaving 3 bases between. From germline, CDR1 is DFQATT and CDR2 SNEGSKA (reference sequence). Whole-study findings and limits: Scalp specimens additionally yield sequences from normal skin's resident alphabeta T cells.

Separation by sorting yielded CD4+ and CD8+ T cells from PBMCs. This clonotype was obtained from a human donor with alopecia areata. Sequenced material: CD4+ T cells sorted from blood. The rearrangement joins TRBV20-1 to TRBJ2-7; D gene uncertain. CDR3 in amino acids: CSARDIYEQYF. DNA of the CDR3: TGCAGTGCTAGAGACATCTACGAGCAGTACTTC.